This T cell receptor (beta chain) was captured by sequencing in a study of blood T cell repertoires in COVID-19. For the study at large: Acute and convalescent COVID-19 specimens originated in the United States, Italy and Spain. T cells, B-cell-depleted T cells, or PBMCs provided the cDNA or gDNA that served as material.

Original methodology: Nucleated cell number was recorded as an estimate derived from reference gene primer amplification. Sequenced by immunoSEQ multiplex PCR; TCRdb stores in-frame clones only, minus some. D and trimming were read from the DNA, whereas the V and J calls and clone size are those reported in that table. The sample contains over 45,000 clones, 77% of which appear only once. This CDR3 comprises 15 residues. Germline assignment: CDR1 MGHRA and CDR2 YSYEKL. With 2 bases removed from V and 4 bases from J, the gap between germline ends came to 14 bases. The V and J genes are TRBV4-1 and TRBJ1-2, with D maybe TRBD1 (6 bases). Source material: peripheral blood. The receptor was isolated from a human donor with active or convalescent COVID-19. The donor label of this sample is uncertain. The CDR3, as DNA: TGCGCCAGCAGCCAACCAGGGGCGGGTAGCTATGGCTACACCTTC. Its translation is CASSQPGAGSYGYTF.